Below, one TCR beta chain is given with its context. What it binds is unknown. Combining a sample-barcoded 5' primer with a J-beta primer mix, a second PCR ran for about 7 to 11 cycles. All cDNA molecules were each tagged by a template-switch adaptor with 12 random nucleotides. Each CDR3 protein is one row after TCRdb ran MiXCR on the 5' RACE reads. This sample has 600,000 to 850,000 distinct CDR3 sequences; just under 25% occur once, and the top ten carry 9.4%. This sample is drawn from a study of blood T cells in healthy people across ages. The CDR3 is 19 amino acids. V lost 0 bases to trimming and J lost 3 bases; unmatched junction nucleotides: 10. The germline CDR1 and CDR2 sequences are MRHNA and SNTAGT. Findings and limits, study-wide: Unknown donor CMV status possibly confounded expanded clonotype changes.

The data also belong to a second study, concerning T cells of mothers and their children. That paper adds: In this cohort, donors were a few healthy Caucasian mothers plus their six children.

The TCR sequence derives from a boy aged 5-17 years in good health. Material: blood. The genes are TRBV6-4 and TRBJ2-3; TRBD2 aligns across 12 bases. The CDR3 coding sequence is TGTGCCAGCAGTGACTCGCTCCTAGCGGGGGGGCATTCTACAGATACGCAGTATTTT. Its translation: CASSDSLLAGGHSTDTQYF.